Below are 18 T cell receptor beta chains sequenced from a single sample in a study of blood T cell repertoires in COVID-19. Generated by immunoSEQ multiplex PCR, the TCRdb table keeps only in-frame clones and is missing some. The sample has more than 70,000 clones; 86% are singletons. Sequencing was done on a sample of peripheral blood. These receptors were obtained from a man between 50 and 59 years old with active or convalescent COVID-19.

This clone appeared a single time. The chain employs TRBV5-4 and TRBJ2-3; TRBD2 agrees at 13 bases. The germline CDR1 and CDR2 sequences are SGHNT and YYREEE (reference sequence). The CDR3 is 17 residues long. V shed 4 bases, J shed 0 bases, and the junction held 5 bases outside the gene matches. The CDR3 region is CASSTPGLAGSTDTQYF. CDR3 nucleotides: TGTGCCAGCAGCACCCCGGGACTAGCGGGGAGCACAGATACGCAGTATTTT. The complete variable domain, with remaining parts taken from reference TRBV5-4 and TRBJ2-3, reads ETGVTQSPTHLIKTRGQQVTLRCSSQSGHNTVSWYQQALGQGPQFIFQYYREEENGRGNFPPRFSGLQFPNYSSELNVNALELDDSALYLCASSTPGLAGSTDTQYFGPGTRLTVL.

The chain recombines TRBV28 with TRBJ2-6, with a tentative D call TRBD2 (5 bases). Trimming took off 2 bases at V and 2 bases at J, with 7 bases between the two ends. Germline CDR1 MDHEN, CDR2 SYDVKM. This CDR3 region has 15 residues. The CDR3: CASSLGRAGANVLTF. The DNA of the CDR3 is TGTGCCAGCAGTTTAGGGCGGGCTGGGGCCAACGTCCTGACTTTC.

V and J are TRBV19 and TRBJ2-2; 9 bases align to TRBD2. The V and J ends lost 8 bases and 3 bases, in that order; junction bases with no gene match: 13. CDR3 length equals 17 residues. Per germline, CDR1 LNHDA and CDR2 SQIVND (reference sequence). The CDR3 loop reads CASSDVLRGGYTGELFF. CDR3 nucleotides: TGTGCCAGTTCCGACGTCCTGCGGGGGGGTTACACCGGGGAGCTGTTTTTT.

V and J are TRBV2 and TRBJ1-1; 9 bases are a match to TRBD1. The CDR3 has 14 residues. The germline CDR1 and CDR2 sequences are SNHLY and FYNNEI. V lost 7 bases, J lost 3 bases, and 6 bases stayed unmatched. DNA for the CDR3: TGTGCCAGCATCTTACAGGGGGCTGACACTGAAGCTTTCTTT. Translated: CASILQGADTEAFF. The full variable domain, its missing parts supplied by reference TRBV2 and TRBJ1-1, is EPEVTQTPSHQVTQMGQEVILRCVPISNHLYFYWYRQILGQKVEFLVSFYNNEISEKSEIFDDQFSVERPDGSNFTLKIRSTKLEDSAMYFCASILQGADTEAFFGQGTRLTVV.

The chain employs TRBV5-1 and TRBJ2-3; 9 bases are shared with TRBD1. Trimming cost V 1 base and J 2 bases; bases outside gene matches: 8. Germline loops: CDR1 SGHRS, CDR2 YFSETQ. The CDR3 contains 17 residues. The CDR3 nucleotides read TGCGCCAGCAGCTTGTATGCGGGGACAGGGCCCACAGATACGCAGTATTTT. Protein: CASSLYAGTGPTDTQYF.

This chain links TRBV9 with TRBJ2-5; D is possibly TRBD2 (5 bases). Trimming stripped 2 bases from V and 4 bases from J, with 9 bases between. This CDR3 has 13 amino acids. Per the germline V gene, CDR1 is SGDLS and CDR2 is YYNGEE. The CDR3 DNA reads as TGTGCCAGCAGCGTGACTACGACAGAGACCCAGTACTTC. It is translated as CASSVTTTETQYF.

CDR3 nucleotide sequence: TGTGCCAGCAGTTTACTGGGGACAGGGACTAGTTATGAACCCCAGCATTTT. Its protein is CASSLLGTGTSYEPQHF. V gene TRBV28 combines with J gene TRBJ1-5; TRBD1 matches at 9 bases. This CDR3 has 17 residues. The germline V gene has CDR1 MDHEN and CDR2 SYDVKM. V shed 2 bases and J 10 bases; nucleotides not matched to a gene: 15.

The chain carries TRBV12-3 or TRBV12-4 and TRBJ2-5; D is perhaps TRBD2 (5 bases). V was pared by 6 bases and J by 7 bases, with 12 bases between. This CDR3 is 12 amino acids long. CDR3 nucleotide sequence: TGTGCCAGCAGGGGAGTCGAGTGGACCCAGTACTTC. It encodes CASRGVEWTQYF.

The chain recombines TRBV5-8 with TRBJ1-5, with 7 bases that match TRBD1. The CDR3 length is 17 residues. Germline CDR1 is SGHTS and CDR2 is YDEGEE. V shed 0 bases and J 4 bases; nucleotides not matched to a gene: 10. CDR3 DNA sequence: TGTGCCAGCAGCTTGGAGACAGGGAGGTTTGGTAATCAGCCCCAGCATTTT. Protein sequence: CASSLETGRFGNQPQHF.

The chain recombines TRBV9 with TRBJ1-4; 7 positions match TRBD1. The CDR3 runs 16 residues. The ends lost 3 bases at V and 3 bases at J; junction bases unmatched: 8. Germline assignment: CDR1 SGDLS and CDR2 YYNGEE. This CDR3 reads CASSAYPGGPNEKLFF. The CDR3 coding sequence is TGTGCCAGCAGCGCTTACCCAGGGGGGCCTAATGAAAAACTGTTTTTT.

V and J are TRBV4-1 and TRBJ2-5; 13 nucleotides align to TRBD2. The CDR3 contains 17 residues. After removal of 5 bases from V and 5 bases from J, the junction contained 11 bases not matched to a gene. Germline assignment: CDR1 MGHRA and CDR2 YSYEKL. CDR3 in DNA: TGCGCCAGCAGCTCACGGACTAGCGGGGGTCTTTTGGAGACCCAGTACTTC. Translating it yields CASSSRTSGGLLETQYF.

The chain links TRBV9 to TRBJ2-5, with D perhaps matching TRBD2 (6 bases). The length of the CDR3 is 15 residues. The germline gives CDR1 SGDLS, CDR2 YYNGEE. The ends were cut back, 0 bases at V and 4 bases at J, with 13 bases in the middle. CDR3 sequence: CASSVAGGYRETQYF. The CDR3 region has the DNA TGTGCCAGCAGCGTAGCTGGGGGGTATCGAGAGACCCAGTACTTC.

About this clone: With a much larger clone just one base away, this may be a read error. Other DNA variants within this sample encode the same CDR3. The V and J genes are TRBV19 and TRBJ1-2; no reliable D call. The V end was cut by 3 bases, the J end by 0 bases, with 5 bases between. The CDR3 runs to 13 residues. CDR1 and CDR2 (germline): LNHDA, SQIVND (reference sequence). The CDR3 spells CASSMQANYGYTF. CDR3 bases: TGTGCCAGTAGTATGCAGGCTAACTATGGCTACACCTTC.

The genes are TRBV3-1 (or the pseudogene TRBV3-2) and TRBJ2-7, with D tentatively TRBD1 (6 bases). The CDR3 runs 14 residues. V gave up 4 bases and J gave up 7 bases, with 17 bases separating them. Germline loops: CDR1 LGHDT, CDR2 YNNKEL (reference sequence). As DNA, the CDR3 is TGTGCCAGCAGCCCCGGCGGGCAGGGGTGGGAGCAGTACTTC. Amino acid sequence: CASSPGGQGWEQYF.

The J gene is TRBJ2-3, the V gene TRBV4-3; 10 positions agree with TRBD2. Germline V gives CDR1 LGHNA, CDR2 YSLEER. The CDR3 is 16 residues long. The ends lost 1 base at V and 3 bases at J; junction bases unmatched: 4. The CDR3, as DNA: TGCGCCAGCAGCCAAGCCAGCGGGGGGGCGACAGATACGCAGTATTTT. Its protein is CASSQASGGATDTQYF.

The chain employs TRBV28 and TRBJ1-5, with a possible D match to TRBD1 (5 bases). Trimming shortened V by 3 bases and J by 3 bases, and 12 bases separated the two germline ends. Germline lookup yields CDR1 MDHEN and CDR2 SYDVKM. CDR3 length: 15 residues. The CDR3 protein is CASSFLGVINQPQHF. As DNA, the CDR3 is TGTGCCAGCAGTTTTTTAGGGGTGATCAATCAGCCCCAGCATTTT.

With regard to this clone: Relative to the germline gene, one junction end is altered; a read error may explain this. V is TRBV12-3 or TRBV12-4 and J is TRBJ2-7; D is unclear. The CDR3 extends over 12 amino acids. The CDR3 sequence: CASSPVSNEQYF. CDR3 DNA sequence: TGTGCCAGCTCCCCGGTCTCCAACGAGCAGTACTTC.

The rearrangement links TRBV27 to TRBJ2-2; D perhaps matches TRBD1 (6 bases). Trimming removed 4 bases at V and 0 bases at J, with 9 bases between. The germline V gene encodes CDR1 MNHEY and CDR2 SMNVEV (reference sequence). The CDR3 loop spans 15 amino acids. This CDR3 is CASSSGQTNTGELFF. The CDR3, as DNA: TGTGCCAGCAGTTCGGGACAAACGAACACCGGGGAGCTGTTTTTT.